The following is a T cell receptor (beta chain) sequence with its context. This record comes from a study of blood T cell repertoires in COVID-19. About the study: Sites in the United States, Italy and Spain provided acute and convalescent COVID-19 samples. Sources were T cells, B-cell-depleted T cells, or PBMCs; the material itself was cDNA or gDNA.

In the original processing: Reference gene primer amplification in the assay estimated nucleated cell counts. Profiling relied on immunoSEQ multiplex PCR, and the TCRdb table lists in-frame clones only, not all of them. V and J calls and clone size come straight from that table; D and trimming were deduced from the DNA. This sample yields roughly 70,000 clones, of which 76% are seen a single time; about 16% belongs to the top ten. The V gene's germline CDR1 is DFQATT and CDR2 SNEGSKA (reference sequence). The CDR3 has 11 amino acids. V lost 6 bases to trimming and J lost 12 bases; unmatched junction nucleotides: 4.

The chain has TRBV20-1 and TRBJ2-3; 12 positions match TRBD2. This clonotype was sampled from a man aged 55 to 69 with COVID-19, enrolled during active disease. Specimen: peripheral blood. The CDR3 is CSAPLAGGQYF. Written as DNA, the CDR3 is TGCAGTGCCCCACTAGCGGGAGGTCAGTATTTT.